The table lists the clone carrying this TCR beta chain with a count of one. The sample is drawn from a study of siplizumab effects on memory and regulatory T cells. TCRdb keeps only in-frame clones here, not all; method: immunoSEQ multiplex PCR. The sample yields approximately 70,000 clones, around 90% seen once. Germline V gives CDR1 LNHDA, CDR2 SQIVND (reference sequence). The CDR3 has 15 amino acids. The V and J ends lost 7 bases and 8 bases respectively, with 21 bases between them. Sequences were obtained from CD8+ T cells sorted from blood. The clonotype originates from a human donor in good health. The chain recombines TRBV19 with TRBJ2-1; a possible D gene is TRBD2 (6 bases). CDR3 protein: CASTPMGAGGDEQFF. The DNA for the CDR3 is TGTGCCAGTACACCAATGGGAGCGGGCGGCGATGAGCAGTTCTTC.